This T cell receptor (beta chain) comes out of a study of T cells expressing NK-cell markers. Study summary: In the group of eight sequenced donors, seven were HCMV-seropositive and one was seronegative. Study-wide results and caveats: In a handful of donors, dominant NKG2C+ clonotypes were roughly 1.0-8% of CD8+ T cells. It remained uncertain whether the expanded NKG2C+ T cell clones were specific for HCMV antigens.

As the method of synthesis, 5'RACE template switching with UMIs yielded TCR beta cDNA. TCRdb re-called the 5' RACE reads and catalogs CDR3 proteins one per entry, DNA excluded. The table for this sample gives around 380,000 distinct CDR3 sequences. The CDR3 is made up of 12 amino acids. Germline CDR1 and CDR2: SGHRS and YFSETQ. Of note for this clonotype: The antigen remains unidentified.

The source of this sequence is a woman aged 45-60 years in good health. Sequencing was carried out using blood T cells: a sorted CD56 or NKG2C T cell subset, CD4+ or CD8+ T cells, or bulk PBMC T cells (not recorded which). V usage is TRBV5-1 and J usage is TRBJ2-3. The CDR3 reads CASSFFKDTQYF.